These T cell receptor beta chains were read from a single sample in a study of cytomegalovirus exposure and HLA in healthy donors. Profiling relied on immunoSEQ multiplex PCR, and the TCRdb table lists in-frame clones only, not all of them. The sample contains roughly 190,000 clones, roughly 74% of which appear only once. Material for sequencing was PBMCs. The receptors shown here come from a woman in her 30s in good health and CMV-seronegative. The CDR3 runs from the conserved cysteine through the conserved F or W. Fields, in order: V gene, clone size, J gene, D gene, CDR3 protein, CDR3 DNA. The D gene is left open where the match is weak. A row's size may be missing; if present it is once, few, many or a size class.

TRBV6-6	few	TRBJ2-1	TRBD1	CASDPSRTGTYNEQFF	TGTGCCAGCGACCCCTCTCGGACAGGGACCTACAATGAGCAGTTCTTC
TRBV4-1	.	TRBJ2-3	TRBD2	CASRPFQAGGLTDTQYF	TGCGCCAGCAGACCATTTCAGGCGGGAGGACTCACAGATACGCAGTATTTT
TRBV7-9	once	TRBJ2-7	TRBD1	CASSQLDRGLYEQYF	TGTGCCAGCAGCCAACTCGACAGGGGGCTATACGAGCAGTACTTC
TRBV6-1	.	TRBJ2-5	.	CASSEGRTWETQYF	TGTGCCAGCAGTGAGGGCCGAACGTGGGAGACCCAGTACTTC
TRBV7-3	.	TRBJ1-2	.	CASSTGPSYGYTF	TGTGCCAGCAGCACCGGTCCAAGCTATGGCTACACCTTC
TRBV2	.	TRBJ2-1	.	CASSELTSRHLNNEQFF	TGTGCCAGCAGTGAATTGACTTCCCGCCACCTAAACAATGAGCAGTTCTTC
TRBV7-6	.	TRBJ2-5	.	CASSLRRRETQYF	TGTGCCAGCAGCTTACGACGGCGGGAGACCCAGTACTTC
TRBV27	.	TRBJ2-7	TRBD2	CASSLRGGPTYEQYF	TGTGCCAGCAGTTTGCGCGGGGGGCCCACCTACGAGCAGTACTTC
TRBV5-4	.	TRBJ1-2	.	CASSLEWQGYGYTF	TGTGCCAGCAGCTTGGAATGGCAGGGGTATGGCTACACCTTC
TRBV27	.	TRBJ2-2	.	CASSPLRTANTGELFF	TGTGCCAGCAGTCCCCTTCGGACAGCAAACACCGGGGAGCTGTTTTTT
TRBV7-2	once	TRBJ1-2	.	CASSFLQKTPNYGYTF	TGTGCCAGCAGCTTCTTACAGAAGACCCCTAACTATGGCTACACCTTC
TRBV4-3	.	TRBJ2-1	TRBD2	CASSQDSTSGRNEQFF	TGCGCCAGCAGCCAAGATAGTACTAGCGGGAGGAATGAGCAGTTCTTC
TRBV27	.	TRBJ2-1	TRBD2	CASSFPGLAYNEQFF	TGTGCCAGCAGTTTTCCCGGACTAGCCTACAATGAGCAGTTCTTC
TRBV4-2	.	TRBJ1-1	.	CASSQDRADGMNTEAFF	TGTGCCAGCAGCCAAGATAGGGCAGACGGGATGAACACTGAAGCTTTCTTT
TRBV4-3	once	TRBJ2-1	.	CASSQVASASNNEQFF	TGCGCCAGCAGCCAAGTCGCTAGCGCCAGTAACAATGAGCAGTTCTTC
TRBV7-9	.	TRBJ2-1	.	CASSTRGWGAYNEQFF	TGTGCCAGCAGCACGAGGGGTTGGGGGGCCTACAATGAGCAGTTCTTC
TRBV2	.	TRBJ2-1	.	CASSSGLAAGGSEQFF	TGTGCCAGCAGTTCGGGATTAGCGGCAGGGGGTAGTGAGCAGTTCTTC
TRBV21-1	.	TRBJ2-6	.	CASSTNTAGTSSSGANVLTF	TGTGCCAGCAGCACTAACACTGCCGGGACATCAAGCTCTGGGGCCAACGTCCTGACTTTC
TRBV11-2	.	TRBJ2-7	.	CASSLGGLPEQYF	TGTGCCAGCAGCTTAGGCGGACTCCCCGAGCAGTACTTC
TRBV15	.	TRBJ1-4	TRBD1	CATSRGDRYNEKLFF	TGTGCCACCAGCAGAGGGGACAGGTATAATGAAAAACTGTTTTTT
TRBV30	few	TRBJ1-5	.	CAWSHRDNQPQHF	TGTGCCTGGAGTCACAGGGACAATCAGCCCCAGCATTTT
TRBV29-1	.	TRBJ1-2	.	CSVKGPASDYGYTF	TGCAGTGTTAAAGGACCAGCGTCTGACTATGGCTACACCTTC
TRBV6-5	.	TRBJ2-7	.	CASSYSWGASYEQYF	TGTGCCAGCAGTTACTCTTGGGGCGCCTCCTACGAGCAGTACTTC
TRBV4-3	few	TRBJ1-2	TRBD1	CASSQEGPTGANYGYTF	TGCGCCAGCAGCCAAGAGGGGCCGACAGGGGCTAACTATGGCTACACCTTC
TRBV19	.	TRBJ1-5	.	CASMGHRDNQPQHF	TGTGCCAGTATGGGACACAGGGACAATCAGCCCCAGCATTTT
TRBV4-3	.	TRBJ2-7	.	CASSQDPSLEQYF	TGCGCCAGCAGCCAAGATCCGAGTCTCGAGCAGTACTTC
TRBV7-2	.	TRBJ1-4	TRBD1	CASSPQPGQGGEKLFF	TGTGCCAGCAGCCCGCAACCGGGACAGGGTGGAGAAAAACTGTTTTTT
TRBV10-3	.	TRBJ1-2	TRBD1	CAISESMFSGTGPNYGYTF	TGTGCCATCAGTGAGTCGATGTTTAGCGGGACAGGGCCTAACTATGGCTACACCTTC
TRBV6-1	.	TRBJ2-5	.	CASSVRWQGREETQYF	TGTGCCAGCAGTGTTCGGTGGCAGGGACGGGAGGAGACCCAGTACTTC
TRBV6-5	.	TRBJ2-1	.	CASRPEGRGFHEQFF	TGTGCCAGCAGACCCGAGGGCAGGGGCTTCCATGAGCAGTTCTTC
TRBV11-3	.	TRBJ2-2	.	CASGLPSTGELFF	TGTGCCAGCGGGCTCCCTTCAACCGGGGAGCTGTTTTTT
TRBV6-5	.	TRBJ2-7	.	CASSEDTGWAEQYF	TGTGCCAGCAGCGAAGATACAGGGTGGGCCGAGCAGTACTTC
TRBV6-5	.	TRBJ1-1	.	CASRRDNLPSTEAFF	TGTGCCAGCAGACGGGACAACCTACCAAGCACTGAAGCTTTCTTT
TRBV11-1	.	TRBJ2-7	.	CASSLVGSEYYEQYF	TGTGCCAGCAGCCTAGTTGGCAGCGAATACTACGAGCAGTACTTC
TRBV9	.	TRBJ2-5	.	CASSAGWAFQETQYF	TGTGCCAGCAGCGCGGGGTGGGCTTTCCAAGAGACCCAGTACTTC